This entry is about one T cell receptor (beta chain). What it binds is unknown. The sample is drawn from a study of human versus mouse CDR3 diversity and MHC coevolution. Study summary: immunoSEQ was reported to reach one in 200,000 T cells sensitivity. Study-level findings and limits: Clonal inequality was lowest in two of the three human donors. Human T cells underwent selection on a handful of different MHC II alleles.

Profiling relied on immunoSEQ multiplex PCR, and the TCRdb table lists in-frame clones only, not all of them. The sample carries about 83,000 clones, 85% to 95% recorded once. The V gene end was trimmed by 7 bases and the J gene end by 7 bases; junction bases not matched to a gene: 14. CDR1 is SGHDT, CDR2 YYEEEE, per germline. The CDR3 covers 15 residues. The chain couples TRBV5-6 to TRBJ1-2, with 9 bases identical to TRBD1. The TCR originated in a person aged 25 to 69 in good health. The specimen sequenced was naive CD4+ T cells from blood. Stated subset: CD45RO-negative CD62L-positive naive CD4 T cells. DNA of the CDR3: TGTGCCAGCGGCCCGCGGACAGGGGCCGACTTTGGCTACACCTTC. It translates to CASGPRTGADFGYTF.